These 4 T cell receptor beta chains came from one sample sequenced in a study of OX40 agonist ivuxolimab in advanced cancers. Generated by immunoSEQ multiplex PCR, the TCRdb table keeps only in-frame clones and is missing some. The sample contains 70,000 to 95,000 clones, about 90% of which appear only once. Material: CD4+ or CD8+ T cells sorted from blood, obtained in a trial of the OX40 agonist ivuxolimab. The receptors stem from an adult with an advanced solid tumor such as melanoma, head and neck, liver or kidney cancer.

A single count supports this clone. Relative to the germline gene, one junction end is altered; a read error may explain this. V gene TRBV7-7 combines with J gene TRBJ2-2; no firm D call. This CDR3 contains 13 residues. The germline V gene has CDR1 SSHAT and CDR2 FNYEAQ (reference sequence). CDR3: CASSRENTGELFF. The CDR3 nucleotides read TGTGCTAGCAGCCGAGAGAACACCGGGGAGCTGTTTTTT.

The chain uses TRBV6-5 and TRBJ1-1, with no clear D. CDR1 and CDR2 from the germline V gene are MNHEY and SVGAGI. The CDR3 runs to 15 residues. V was clipped by 5 bases and J by 3 bases, with 16 bases between them. The CDR3 region has the DNA TGTGCCAGCAGTGCCCGGGTCCGGTCTGACACTGAAGCTTTCTTT. It specifies CASSARVRSDTEAFF.

The V and J genes are TRBV4-1 and TRBJ2-5; D uncertain. CDR3 length: 13 amino acids. Trimming took 1 base from V and 5 from J, leaving 8 bases between them. Looked up from germline, CDR1 is MGHRA and CDR2 is YSYEKL. The CDR3 nucleotides are TGCGCCAGCAGCCAAGCTCTTGGGGAGACCCAGTACTTC. Protein: CASSQALGETQYF.

This clone appeared once. This rearrangement joins TRBV18 to TRBJ2-1; no definite D call. Germline V gene sequence: CDR1 KGHSH, CDR2 LQKENI. The germline V and J ends were trimmed by 3 bases and 14 bases, with 11 bases remaining between them. This CDR3 region has 11 residues. The CDR3, as DNA: TGTGCCAGCTCACCCGAAACGCGGAAGTTCTTC. It codes for CASSPETRKFF.